This T cell receptor beta chain originates from a study of tumor-infiltrating lymphocytes in primary liver carcinoma. Study in general: The patients presented with primary liver carcinoma, which was managed through surgical resection. The study reported T1-T3 N0M0 tumors spanning 4.2 to 10 cm. Whole-study findings and limits: Tumor tissue displayed a significantly greater top-250-clone fraction than blood (p = 0.039).

Germline loops: CDR1 MNHNY, CDR2 SVGAGI (reference sequence). CDR3 length: 15 residues. A single count supports this clonotype. Antigen: not known. A much larger clone lies a single base off, so this may be a read error. Reverse transcription of 500 to 650 ng total RNA with a constant-region primer produced TCR beta cDNA. Three nested multiplex PCR rounds, a slightly modified ARM-PCR method, built the TCR beta libraries. Both of the initial two PCR rounds ran for about 9 cycles and employed TRBV1-TRBV30 forward primers alongside a C-beta reverse primer. TCRdb independently ran MiXCR on the multiplex PCR reads; one entry per CDR3 protein. The sample contains fewer than 250,000 distinct CDR3 sequences, around 60% of which appear only once. The blood RNA (from unsorted whole blood) was obtained, and germline DNA was also extracted. These patients lived with chronic HBV infection and had never been treated.

Sequenced material: peripheral blood. This sequence originates from a woman aged 60-75 years with primary liver carcinoma and hepatitis B virus infection. The rearrangement uses TRBV6-6 and TRBJ1-5, with TRBD1 matching 7 bases. The J call may be wrong; the DNA end is better matched by TRBJ2-3. CDR3 region: CASSPGQNSNQPQYF. The CDR3 DNA sequence: TGTGCCAGCTCTCCGGGACAGAATAGCAATCAGCCCCAGTATTTT.